These 18 T cell receptor beta chains share one sample of origin, sequenced in a study of cytomegalovirus exposure and HLA in healthy donors. PCR primers comprised 60 Vbeta and 13 Jbeta primers. Assay used: immunoSEQ multiplex PCR; TCRdb lists only in-frame clones, some missing. The sample has roughly 36,000 clones; around 69% are singletons. Specimen: PBMCs. The receptor source for this set is a man under 40 in good health and CMV-seronegative.

The V call is TRBV15, the J call TRBJ2-2; D is unclear. The germline V and J ends were trimmed by 0 bases and 1 base, with 6 bases remaining between them. The CDR3 extends over 15 amino acids. Germline CDR1 LNHNV, CDR2 YYDKDF (reference sequence). CDR3 residues: CATSRDERNTGELFF. Written as DNA, the CDR3 is TGTGCCACCAGCAGAGATGAGCGGAACACCGGGGAGCTGTTTTTT.

The CDR3 coding sequence is TGTGCCAGCAGCTTATTAGGCGTGGGCTGGAATGAGCAGTTCTTC. Translation: CASSLLGVGWNEQFF. The V gene is TRBV13, the J gene TRBJ2-1, with D hard to call. The CDR3 is 15 residues long. The V end lost 2 bases, the J end lost 7 bases, and 15 bases lay between the germline ends. Germline lookup yields CDR1 PRHDT and CDR2 FYEKMQ (reference sequence). The whole variable domain, filled in from reference TRBV13 and TRBJ2-1, reads AAGVIQSPRHLIKEKRETATLKCYPIPRHDTVYWYQQGPGQDPQFLISFYEKMQSDKGSIPDRFSAQQFSDYHSELNMSSLELGDSALYFCASSLLGVGWNEQFFGPGTRLTVL.

The chain uses TRBV4-2 and TRBJ2-3, with 13 bases that match TRBD2. The J segment lost 6 bases and the V segment lost 4 bases, leaving 7 bases of the junction unmatched. There are 16 residues in the CDR3. Germline V lookup: CDR1 LGHNA, CDR2 YNFKEQ. DNA of the CDR3: TGTGCCAGCAGCCCACACGGGACTAGCGGGGCCGATACGCAGTATTTT. It codes for CASSPHGTSGADTQYF.

This clone was seen more than once but under ten times. V usage is TRBV10-2 and J usage is TRBJ1-1, with TRBD1 as a possible D gene (6 bases). V was clipped by 6 bases and J by 4 bases, with 9 bases between them. The CDR3 totals 12 residues. In germline, CDR1 is WSHSY, CDR2 SAAADI. The CDR3 sequence: CASRGASTEAFF. The CDR3 nucleotides are TGCGCCAGCAGGGGGGCGAGCACTGAAGCTTTCTTT.

This clone was detected once. The rearrangement joins TRBV7-2 to TRBJ1-2; D call uncertain. This CDR3 contains 14 residues. The V end was cut by 0 bases, the J end by 4 bases, with 9 bases between. Germline V CDR1 and CDR2: SGHTA, FQGNSA. The CDR3 DNA is TGTGCCAGCAGCTTAGCGGTTACCAGCTATGGCTACACCTTC. The encoded protein is CASSLAVTSYGYTF.

The chain has TRBV7-6 and TRBJ2-7, with 9 bases fitting TRBD1. Germline V gene sequence: CDR1 SGHVS, CDR2 FNYEAQ. Losses at the gene ends were 3 bases for V and 4 bases for J; bases not matched to a gene: 4. The CDR3 spans 14 residues. The CDR3 DNA follows: TGTGCCAGCAGCTTTGGACAGGGGATTTACGAGCAGTACTTC. It is translated as CASSFGQGIYEQYF.

V usage is TRBV5-1 and J usage is TRBJ2-3; TRBD2 matches at 8 bases. Germline CDR1 SGHRS, CDR2 YFSETQ. CDR3 length equals 18 residues. J was trimmed by 0 bases and V by 3 bases; bases with no gene match: 12. Written as DNA, the CDR3 is TGCGCCAGCAGCTACGGTTGGACTAGCCCAGAGAGCACAGATACGCAGTATTTT. Translated: CASSYGWTSPESTDTQYF.

This clone occurred once. The rearrangement joins TRBV6-5 to TRBJ2-7; 8 nucleotides match TRBD2. This CDR3 contains 14 residues. Germline CDR1 reads MNHEY; CDR2 reads SVGAGI. J was trimmed by 1 base and V by 6 bases; bases with no gene match: 5. This CDR3 reads CASSYGRGSYEQYF. CDR3 DNA: TGTGCCAGCAGCTACGGGAGGGGGTCCTACGAGCAGTACTTC.

The V call is TRBV2, the J call TRBJ2-1; 13 bases line up with TRBD2. The CDR3 totals 15 residues. Germline CDR1 reads SNHLY; CDR2 reads FYNNEI. The V gene end was trimmed by 7 bases and the J gene end by 10 bases; junction bases not matched to a gene: 10. CDR3 bases: TGTGCCAGCACGAAACTAGCGGGGGGGCCTGTGGAGCAGTTCTTC. This gives the protein CASTKLAGGPVEQFF.

The chain carries TRBV7-3 and TRBJ2-6, with 9 bases that match TRBD1. The germline gives CDR1 SGHTA, CDR2 FQGTGA. The CDR3 sequence is 19 residues long. Losses at the gene ends were 0 bases for V and 4 bases for J; bases not matched to a gene: 10. The CDR3 DNA is TGTGCCAGCAGCTTAACAGGCGGACAGGGGTTATCGGGGGCCAACGTCCTGACTTTC. The encoded protein is CASSLTGGQGLSGANVLTF.

This clone was detected only a few times. The J gene is TRBJ1-2, the V gene TRBV5-1; weak D call: TRBD1 (5 bases). V was trimmed by 5 bases and J by 7 bases, leaving 15 bases between them. CDR1 and CDR2 (germline): SGHRS, YFSETQ. This CDR3 spans 13 amino acids. The CDR3 DNA reads as TGCGCCAGCAGAACAGGAACGGGGGGTGGCTACACCTTC. This sequence encodes CASRTGTGGGYTF.

Regarding this clone: The sample holds other DNA sequences that translate to the same CDR3. The J gene is TRBJ1-6, the V gene TRBV15; no clear D. There are 13 residues in the CDR3. Germline V gene lookup returns CDR1 LNHNV and CDR2 YYDKDF (reference sequence). V was shortened by 0 bases and J by 6 bases, with 3 bases between the two germline ends. The CDR3 nucleotides are TGTGCCACCAGCAGAGACAGTAATTCACCCCTCCACTTT. Protein: CATSRDSNSPLHF. Full variable domain (remainder filled in from reference TRBV15 and TRBJ1-6): DAMVIQNPRYQVTQFGKPVTLSCSQTLNHNVMYWYQQKSSQAPKLLFHYYDKDFNNEADTPDNFQSRRPNTSFCFLDIRSPGLGDTAMYLCATSRDSNSPLHFGNGTRLTVT.

V gene TRBV5-1 combines with J gene TRBJ2-5; the D gene is possibly TRBD1 (5 bases). CDR3 length: 15 amino acids. The V gene's germline CDR1 is SGHRS and CDR2 YFSETQ. The V and J ends lost 0 bases and 5 bases respectively, with 14 bases between them. CDR3 amino acids: CASSLAVGVSETQYF. CDR3 bases: TGCGCCAGCAGCTTGGCCGTAGGGGTATCTGAGACCCAGTACTTC.

CDR3 sequence (DNA): TGTGCCAGCAGTGAGGAGGGGGCAGCCAAAAACATTCAGTACTTC. It encodes CASSEEGAAKNIQYF. The chain uses TRBV2 and TRBJ2-4, with a possible D match to TRBD1 (7 bases). Germline V gives CDR1 SNHLY, CDR2 FYNNEI. The CDR3 is made up of 15 amino acids. The germline V and J ends were trimmed by 3 bases and 0 bases, with 9 bases remaining between them.

The V gene is TRBV7-8, the J gene TRBJ1-5; 7 positions agree with TRBD1. Germline CDR1 is SGHVS and CDR2 is FQNEAQ. The CDR3 has 16 residues. The V segment lost 1 base and the J segment 3 bases; nucleotides outside the gene matches: 6. The CDR3 spells CASSLEGAGFNQPQHF. CDR3 DNA sequence: TGTGCCAGCAGCTTAGAGGGGGCAGGGTTCAATCAGCCCCAGCATTTT.

This chain links TRBV21-1 with TRBJ1-5. TRBV21-1 is described as a pseudogene. This CDR3 has 16 amino acids. The CDR3 loop reads CASSKGHGGANQPQHF. As DNA, the CDR3 is TGTGCCAGCAGCAAAGGTCACGGGGGTGCCAATCAGCCCCAGCATTTT.

The gene calls are TRBV29-1 and TRBJ2-5; TRBD2 matches 7 bases. V was clipped by 5 bases and J by 1 base; unmatched bases: 7. This CDR3 region has 14 residues. CDR1 SQVTM and CDR2 ANQGSEA come from the germline V gene. The CDR3 DNA sequence: TGCAGCGTTTCGGTGGGGGGGACCCAAGAGACCCAGTACTTC. Translating gives CSVSVGGTQETQYF.

This clone has a single count. The V gene is TRBV5-4, the J gene TRBJ2-5, with TRBD2 identical over 9 bases. CDR1 SGHNT and CDR2 YYREEE come from the germline V gene (reference sequence). V dropped 0 bases and J dropped 7; count of bases not matched to a gene: 10. The CDR3 sequence is 16 residues long. The CDR3 DNA follows: TGTGCCAGCAGCTTGGATAGCGGGGGCCCCCCAGGGACCCAGTACTTC. This gives the protein CASSLDSGGPPGTQYF.